What follows is one TCR beta chain and its context. Antigen unknown. A second PCR of roughly 6 to 12 cycles used a sample-barcoded 5' primer and a J-beta primer mix. All cDNA molecules were each tagged by a template-switch adaptor with 12 random nucleotides. A single record per CDR3 protein comes from TCRdb applying MiXCR to the 5' RACE reads. The data contain under 1 million distinct CDR3 sequences, around 45% of them singletons. This entry comes from a study of blood T cells in healthy people across ages. Study outcomes and limitations: Unsorted PBMC material precluded a definitive naive versus antigen-experienced comparison.

Per individual sample, total RNA of at least 5 micrograms was extracted. The TCR originated in a man aged 55 to 70 in good health. Material: blood.

CDR3 bases: TGTGCCAGCAGTCTAAAAAGGGCAGATACGCAGTATTTT. It is translated as CASSLKRADTQYF. The chain is built from TRBV2 and TRBJ2-3; D is ambiguous. Trimming left V 5 bases short and J 4 bases short, with 10 bases between. This CDR3 is 13 amino acids long. From germline, CDR1 is SNHLY and CDR2 FYNNEI.